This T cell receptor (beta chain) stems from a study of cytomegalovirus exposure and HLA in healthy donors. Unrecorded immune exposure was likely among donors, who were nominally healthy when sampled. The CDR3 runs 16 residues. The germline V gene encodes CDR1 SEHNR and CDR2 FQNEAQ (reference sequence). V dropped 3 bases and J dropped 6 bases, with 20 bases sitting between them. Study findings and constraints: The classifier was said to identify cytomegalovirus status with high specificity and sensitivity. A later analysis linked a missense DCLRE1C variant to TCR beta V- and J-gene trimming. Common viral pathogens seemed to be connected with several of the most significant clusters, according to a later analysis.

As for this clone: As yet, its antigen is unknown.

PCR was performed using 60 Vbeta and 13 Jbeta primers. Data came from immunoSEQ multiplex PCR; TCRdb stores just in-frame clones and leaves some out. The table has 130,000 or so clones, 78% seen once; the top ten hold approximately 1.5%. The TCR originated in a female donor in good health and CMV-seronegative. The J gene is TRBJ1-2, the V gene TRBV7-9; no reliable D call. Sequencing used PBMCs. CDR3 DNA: TGTGCCAGCAGCTTCGGGAGCGTGATTCGGAACAATGGCTACACCTTC. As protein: CASSFGSVIRNNGYTF.